This T cell receptor (beta chain) was identified in a study of T cell repertoires in cytomegalovirus infection. Whole-study context: Selection of CMV epitopes for the study included recently identified HLA-C-restricted and well-studied HLA-B-restricted ones. CMV infection plus the matching HLA type was flagged by public TCR beta signatures. Study-level findings and limits: Carriers of CMV plus the relevant HLA were identified by cumulative public TCR beta family frequency. What dominated the ex vivo response were HLA-C-restricted CMV-specific TCR beta clonotypes.

A word on this clonotype: Its specificity is not known.

This CDR3 comprises 12 residues. V was trimmed by 4 bases and J by 5 bases, leaving 8 bases between them. Germline loops: CDR1 MNHEY, CDR2 SVGEGT. One entry per CDR3 protein results from TCRdb running MiXCR on the reads. The data show approximately 300,000 distinct CDR3 sequences, with about 29% seen just once and about 19% held by the top ten. This chain links TRBV6-2 or TRBV6-3 with TRBJ1-2; no definite D call. This receptor was obtained from a human donor in good health (CMV status not recorded). Some clones in this sample may be carry-over from other donors' samples. The specimen was cultured PBMCs, collected from culture after CMV antigen stimulation. This CDR3 is CASSWQEYGYTF. DNA for the CDR3: TGTGCCAGCAGTTGGCAGGAATATGGCTACACCTTC.